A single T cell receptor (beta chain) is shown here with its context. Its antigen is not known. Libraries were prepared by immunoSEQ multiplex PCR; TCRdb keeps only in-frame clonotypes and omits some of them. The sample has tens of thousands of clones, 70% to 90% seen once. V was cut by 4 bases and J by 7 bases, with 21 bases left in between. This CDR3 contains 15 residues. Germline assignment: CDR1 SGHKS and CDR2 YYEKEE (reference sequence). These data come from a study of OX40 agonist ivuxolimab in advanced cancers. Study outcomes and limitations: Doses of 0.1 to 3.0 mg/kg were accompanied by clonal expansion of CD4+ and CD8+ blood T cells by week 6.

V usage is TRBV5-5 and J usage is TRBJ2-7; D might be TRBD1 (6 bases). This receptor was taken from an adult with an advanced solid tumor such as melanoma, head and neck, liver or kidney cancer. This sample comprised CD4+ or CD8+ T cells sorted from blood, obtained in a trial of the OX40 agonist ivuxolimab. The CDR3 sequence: CASSETPGQSKEQYF. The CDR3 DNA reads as TGTGCCAGCAGCGAAACCCCGGGACAATCGAAAGAGCAGTACTTC.